What follows are 27 T cell receptor beta chains derived from one specimen sequenced in a study of shared clonotypes between healthy human individuals. Measured with immunoSEQ multiplex PCR; TCRdb has only the in-frame clones, and not every one. The sample records under 1,900,000 clones, 98% being singletons. The source material was naive CD4+ T cells sorted from blood. The subset is: CD45RA+ positively selected. These receptors all stem from a man younger than 45 in good health.

The rearrangement joins TRBV6-1 to TRBJ1-1; D is uncertain. The CDR3 length is 15 residues. The germline gives CDR1 MNHNS, CDR2 SASEGT. Trimming cost V 8 bases and J 2 bases, with 18 bases left between them. The DNA of the CDR3 is TGTGCCAGCCGTAGCAGCATATTCCAAAACACTGAAGCTTTCTTT. Amino acid sequence: CASRSSIFQNTEAFF.

The V gene is TRBV4-2, the J gene TRBJ2-7, with D tentatively TRBD1 or TRBD2 (6 bases each). The CDR3 has 16 amino acids. Between the trimmed V and J ends, which lost 1 base and 3 bases, there was a span of 16 bases. Per the germline V gene, CDR1 is LGHNA and CDR2 is YNFKEQ. In DNA, the CDR3 is TGTGCCAGCAGCCAAGTACTAGGGGGGTTGGGCTACGAGCAGTACTTC. Its protein product is CASSQVLGGLGYEQYF.

In its sample, this clone was seen once. The J gene is TRBJ2-1, the V gene TRBV6-1; 11 nucleotides agree with TRBD2. CDR3 length: 16 residues. Per the germline V gene, CDR1 is MNHNS and CDR2 is SASEGT. With V trimmed by 2 bases and J by 4 bases, 4 bases remained unmatched. CDR3 protein: CASSEHTSGSYNEQFF. CDR3 DNA sequence: TGTGCCAGCAGTGAACACACTAGCGGGAGTTACAATGAGCAGTTCTTC.

On this clone itself: Other DNA sequences in this sample translate to the same CDR3. The gene calls are TRBV18 and TRBJ2-7, with 9 bases lining up with TRBD1. Germline CDR1 and CDR2: KGHSH and LQKENI. Unmatched junction bases numbered 2, after V lost 3 bases and J lost 5 bases. This CDR3 has 13 residues. CDR3: CASSPRTGDEQYF. For the CDR3, the DNA is TGTGCCAGCTCACCGCGGACAGGGGACGAGCAGTACTTC. The full variable domain, completed using reference TRBV18 and TRBJ2-7, is NAGVMQNPRHLVRRRGQEARLRCSPMKGHSHVYWYRQLPEEGLKFMVYLQKENIIDESGMPKERFSAEFPKEGPSILRIQQVVRGDSAAYFCASSPRTGDEQYFGPGTRLTVT.

The chain recombines TRBV10-3 with TRBJ2-1, with 11 bases lining up with TRBD2. CDR3 length: 16 residues. CDR1 is ENHRY and CDR2 is SYGVKD in the germline V gene. V lost 0 bases and J lost 9; bases outside the gene matches: 7. The CDR3 sequence: CAISESTSGSGGEQFF. Here the CDR3 DNA reads TGTGCCATCAGTGAGTCTACTAGCGGGAGCGGGGGTGAGCAGTTCTTC.

The rearrangement joins TRBV27 to TRBJ2-2; D remains ambiguous. The germline V gene has CDR1 MNHEY and CDR2 SMNVEV (reference sequence). The CDR3 contains 17 residues. V dropped 6 bases and J dropped 0 bases, with 17 bases sitting between them. The CDR3 spells CASSSPIGRANTGELFF. CDR3 DNA: TGTGCCAGCAGCTCGCCAATCGGGCGTGCGAACACCGGGGAGCTGTTTTTT.

On this clone itself: The same CDR3 can be traced to other DNA sequences in this sample. This sequence joins TRBV5-1 and TRBJ2-7; D may be TRBD2 (5 bases). This CDR3 comprises 12 residues. V lost 0 bases to trimming and J lost 5 bases, with 6 bases between them. CDR1 and CDR2 (germline): SGHRS, YFSETQ. The CDR3 reads CASSLVGDEQYF. CDR3 nucleotide sequence: TGCGCCAGCAGCTTGGTCGGGGACGAGCAGTACTTC. The full variable domain, its missing parts supplied by reference TRBV5-1 and TRBJ2-7, is KAGVTQTPRYLIKTRGQQVTLSCSPISGHRSVSWYQQTPGQGLQFLFEYFSETQRNKGNFPGRFSGRQFSNSRSEMNVSTLELGDSALYLCASSLVGDEQYFGPGTRLTVT.

CDR3 in amino acids: CASNPTGTRRGYTF. Written as DNA, the CDR3 is TGTGCCAGTAACCCCACCGGGACCAGAAGGGGCTACACCTTC. This chain uses TRBV19 with TRBJ1-2, with D maybe TRBD1 (5 bases). Trimming pared 7 bases from V and 8 bases from J, leaving 20 bases between. Per germline, CDR1 LNHDA and CDR2 SQIVND (reference sequence). The CDR3 extends over 14 amino acids.

The chain recombines TRBV28 with TRBJ1-2; D remains ambiguous. V dropped 5 bases and J dropped 0 bases, with 10 bases sitting between them. The CDR3 contains 14 residues. From germline, CDR1 is MDHEN and CDR2 SYDVKM. CDR3 sequence reads: CASSRPDPNYGYTF. The CDR3, as DNA: TGTGCCAGCAGTCGGCCTGACCCTAACTATGGCTACACCTTC.

The V and J genes are TRBV7-8 and TRBJ2-5; the D is unclear. V lost 4 bases and J 7 bases, leaving 13 bases between the germline ends. CDR1 is SGHVS, CDR2 FQNEAQ, per germline. The CDR3 covers 13 residues. The CDR3 DNA is TGTGCCAGCAGCTCCCAATTGCCCGGGACCCAGTACTTC. Translation gives CASSSQLPGTQYF.

The CDR3: CSVEIRTLNTEAFF. CDR3 bases: TGCAGCGTTGAAATTAGGACTCTCAACACTGAAGCTTTCTTT. The chain recombines TRBV29-1 with TRBJ1-1; D ambiguous. In germline, CDR1 is SQVTM, CDR2 ANQGSEA. The CDR3 consists of 14 residues. Trimming removed 2 bases at V and 2 bases at J, with 12 bases between.

V usage is TRBV30 and J usage is TRBJ1-1; D gene ambiguous. The CDR3 covers 17 residues. Trimming pared 5 bases from V and 4 bases from J, leaving 26 bases between. The germline V gene has CDR1 GTSNPN and CDR2 SVGIG (reference sequence). The DNA for the CDR3 is TGTGCCTGGGTCAAGTGGATACGGAGTGATTTTGGCACTGAAGCTTTCTTT. This translates into CAWVKWIRSDFGTEAFF. The full variable domain, rest sourced from reference TRBV30 and TRBJ1-1, is SQTIHQWPATLVQPVGSPLSLECTVEGTSNPNLYWYRQAAGRGLQLLFYSVGIGQISSEVPQNLSASRPQDRQFILSSKKLLLSDSGFYLCAWVKWIRSDFGTEAFFGQGTRLTVV.

This clone was seen only once. J is TRBJ2-2 and V is TRBV18; 9 bases line up with TRBD1. J was trimmed by 2 bases and V by 4 bases; bases with no gene match: 2. Germline V gives CDR1 KGHSH, CDR2 LQKENI. The CDR3 has 15 residues. CDR3 sequence reads: CASSRTGANTGELFF. CDR3 bases: TGTGCCAGCTCACGGACAGGGGCCAACACCGGGGAGCTGTTTTTT.

The rearrangement uses TRBV30 and TRBJ1-4, with D hard to call. V lost 1 base and J lost 4, with 7 bases in between. Germline V gene sequence: CDR1 GTSNPN, CDR2 SVGIG (reference sequence). This CDR3 comprises 13 residues. The CDR3 loop is CAWSGRFNEKLFF. CDR3 nucleotide sequence: TGTGCCTGGAGTGGGCGATTTAATGAAAAACTGTTTTTT.

This sequence joins TRBV16 and TRBJ2-1, with 9 nucleotides matching TRBD1. Germline V gene lookup returns CDR1 KGHSY and CDR2 FQNENV. V trimming: 0 bases; J trimming: 1 base; junction bases outside the gene matches: 4. The CDR3 contains 17 residues. The CDR3 coding sequence is TGTGCCAGCAGCCAATCGGGACAGGGTCTATCCTACAATGAGCAGTTCTTC. It is translated as CASSQSGQGLSYNEQFF.

This chain joins TRBV23-1 and TRBJ1-5; no clear D gene. TRBV23-1 is identified as an open reading frame with a role that is uncertain. The CDR3 extends over 15 amino acids. Trimming took 2 bases from V and 3 from J, leaving 11 bases between them. The chain's CDR3 is CASSQMRAFNQPQHF. The CDR3 DNA reads TGCGCCAGCAGTCAAATGAGGGCCTTCAATCAGCCCCAGCATTTT.

This chain joins TRBV9 and TRBJ2-7; D possibly corresponds to TRBD1 (5 bases). Looked up from germline, CDR1 is SGDLS and CDR2 is YYNGEE. V shed 2 bases and J shed 0 bases, with 9 bases lying between them. CDR3 size: 14 residues. CDR3 DNA sequence: TGTGCCAGCAGCGTTCGAGACAGCTCCTACGAGCAGTACTTC. It encodes CASSVRDSSYEQYF.

This chain links TRBV5-1 with TRBJ2-1, with 12 bases lining up with TRBD2. This CDR3 region has 18 residues. Trimming at V came to 4 bases and at J to 0 bases, leaving 8 bases not matched to a gene. Germline V gives CDR1 SGHRS, CDR2 YFSETQ. The CDR3 DNA follows: TGCGCCAGCAGCGCCAGACTAGCGGGAGTTTTCTCCTACAATGAGCAGTTCTTC. It is translated as CASSARLAGVFSYNEQFF.

The chain joins TRBV28 to TRBJ2-7; TRBD1 matches at 10 bases. Germline V gene data show CDR1 as MDHEN and CDR2 as SYDVKM. The CDR3 runs 11 residues. The trim removed 8 bases at V and 5 bases at J, leaving 0 bases unmatched. The CDR3 DNA reads TGTGCCAGCGGGACAGGGGACGAGCAGTACTTC. Translation: CASGTGDEQYF.

DNA for the CDR3: TGCGCCAGCAGCTTGGTTCTAGCGGTGGATGAGCAGTTCTTC. As protein: CASSLVLAVDEQFF. This chain uses TRBV5-1 with TRBJ2-1; 7 nucleotides align to TRBD2. Trimming at V came to 0 bases and at J to 8 bases, leaving 5 bases not matched to a gene. The CDR3 runs 14 residues. Germline CDR1 is SGHRS and CDR2 is YFSETQ.

The chain combines TRBV19 with TRBJ2-7, with 8 nucleotides matching TRBD1. Trimming cost V 6 bases and J 0 bases; bases outside gene matches: 7. CDR1 is LNHDA and CDR2 is SQIVND in the germline V gene (reference sequence). The CDR3 consists of 15 residues. CDR3 protein: CASSPRDRSSYEQYF. CDR3 DNA sequence: TGTGCCAGTAGCCCCAGGGACAGGAGCTCCTACGAGCAGTACTTC.

The gene calls are TRBV30 and TRBJ2-7; the match to TRBD2 covers 8 bases. Germline-derived CDR1 and CDR2 are GTSNPN and SVGIG (reference sequence). This CDR3 contains 16 residues. The junction had 15 bases not matched to a gene; V was cut back by 4 bases and J by 4 bases. The CDR3 DNA reads TGTGCCTGGAATCTAGGGACGGGCGGGAGGATATACGAGCAGTACTTC. Translated: CAWNLGTGGRIYEQYF.

This chain uses TRBV28 with TRBJ2-3; 12 nucleotides agree with TRBD2. Losses at the gene ends were 3 bases for V and 1 base for J; bases not matched to a gene: 14. The CDR3 is 20 residues long. The germline CDR1 and CDR2 sequences are MDHEN and SYDVKM. CDR3 region: CASSFLGLAGGPRGTDTQYF. The CDR3 DNA reads TGTGCCAGCAGTTTCTTAGGGCTAGCGGGAGGGCCCCGGGGCACAGATACGCAGTATTTT.

The J gene is TRBJ1-3, the V gene TRBV28; D may be TRBD1 (5 bases). This CDR3 has 13 residues. The germline V gene encodes CDR1 MDHEN and CDR2 SYDVKM. Trimming removed 7 bases at V and 2 bases at J, with 9 bases between. The CDR3 region has the DNA TGTGCCAGCACAGGGTCCACTGGAAACACCATATATTTT. Translation: CASTGSTGNTIYF.

The chain carries TRBV9 and TRBJ2-2; D assignment may be TRBD1 or TRBD2 (5 bases each). V was pared by 3 bases and J by 2 bases, with 8 bases between. The CDR3 runs 14 residues. The germline CDR1 and CDR2 sequences are SGDLS and YYNGEE. DNA of the CDR3: TGTGCCAGCAGCGCCCGGGACAACACCGGGGAGCTGTTTTTT. It specifies CASSARDNTGELFF.

This chain joins TRBV11-2 and TRBJ2-1; 7 nucleotides agree with TRBD2. There are 16 residues in the CDR3. After removal of 0 bases from V and 0 bases from J, the junction contained 2 bases not matched to a gene. Germline V gives CDR1 SGHAT, CDR2 FQNNGV. The CDR3: CASSLERGSSYNEQFF. Here the CDR3 DNA reads TGTGCCAGCAGCTTAGAACGCGGGAGCTCCTACAATGAGCAGTTCTTC.

The chain recombines TRBV9 with TRBJ2-7, with TRBD2 matching over 8 bases. The CDR3 is made up of 14 amino acids. V trimming: 4 bases; J trimming: 0 bases; junction bases outside the gene matches: 3. Germline V gene data show CDR1 as SGDLS and CDR2 as YYNGEE. Written as DNA, the CDR3 is TGTGCCAGCAGCACTAGCGGAGCCTCCTACGAGCAGTACTTC. Translated: CASSTSGASYEQYF.